Below, 6 T cell receptor beta chains from the same sample are listed, as sequenced in a study of blood T cell repertoires in COVID-19. Here immunoSEQ multiplex PCR was the method, and the copy in TCRdb shows in-frame clones only, minus some. Here the sample spans fewer than 70,000 clones, over 70% being singletons. The source material was peripheral blood. Receptors originate from a man between 60 and 75 years old with acute or convalescent COVID-19.

This clone has a single count. CDR3 coding DNA: TGTGCCTGGAGGCCGCCAGGGTATAATTCACCCCTCCACTTT. Translating it yields CAWRPPGYNSPLHF. This chain joins TRBV30 and TRBJ1-6, with D possibly TRBD1 on 5 matching bases. Trimming pared 3 bases from V and 4 bases from J, leaving 10 bases between. Per germline, CDR1 GTSNPN and CDR2 SVGIG (reference sequence). CDR3 length equals 14 residues.

The chain carries TRBV5-4 and TRBJ1-5; D is unclear. The V end was cut by 4 bases, the J end by 0 bases, with 8 bases between. Germline CDR1 is SGHNT and CDR2 is YYREEE (reference sequence). CDR3 size: 14 residues. CDR3 bases: TGTGCCAGCAGCCGAGATGGTAGCAATCAGCCCCAGCATTTT. Its translation is CASSRDGSNQPQHF.

The rearrangement links TRBV6-5 to TRBJ2-1; 10 bases fit TRBD1. The germline V gene encodes CDR1 MNHEY and CDR2 SVGAGI. CDR3 size: 13 residues. The V gene end was trimmed by 6 bases and the J gene end by 8 bases; junction bases not matched to a gene: 4. The CDR3 sequence is CASRGQGLYEQFF. The DNA of the CDR3 is TGTGCCAGCAGGGGACAGGGGCTCTATGAGCAGTTCTTC.

The chain links TRBV6-6 to TRBJ1-1; D is possibly TRBD1 (6 bases). This CDR3 is 15 amino acids long. Germline V gives CDR1 MNHNY, CDR2 SVGAGI (reference sequence). The V end lost 7 bases, the J end lost 0 bases, and 15 bases lay between the germline ends. The CDR3 sequence: CASTRGDTVNTEAFF. The CDR3, as DNA: TGTGCCAGCACCAGGGGAGACACCGTGAACACTGAAGCTTTCTTT.

The chain uses TRBV18 and TRBJ2-4; 8 nucleotides align to TRBD1. This CDR3 has 14 amino acids. V was pared by 5 bases and J by 6 bases, with 6 bases of the junction left unmatched. Germline V CDR1 and CDR2: KGHSH, LQKENI. CDR3 DNA: TGTGCCAGCTCAATTTCGCAGGGGGCAAACATTCAGTACTTC. Its translation is CASSISQGANIQYF.

V and J are TRBV24-1 and TRBJ1-2; the D gene is possibly TRBD1 (6 bases). Looked up from germline, CDR1 is KGHDR and CDR2 is SFDVKD. The CDR3 totals 16 residues. V lost 3 bases and J 4 bases, leaving 17 bases between the germline ends. CDR3 DNA: TGTGCCACCAGTGATCTCAGGGGAGGGGAGGTCTATGGCTACACCTTC. Translating gives CATSDLRGGEVYGYTF.